The 16 T cell receptor beta chains given below trace back to one sample, sequenced in a study of breast tumors, draining lymph nodes, adjacent tissues. Axillary draining lymph nodes of breast cancer patients supplied the node samples. TCRdb reprocessed the multiplex PCR reads with MiXCR, giving one entry per CDR3 protein. Among roughly 130,000 distinct CDR3 sequences listed, about 20% were seen once. The sequencing input was axillary lymph node tissue. These receptors were taken from a female donor with breast cancer. Some clones in this sample may be carry-over from other donors' samples.

The sample holds many counts of this clonotype. J is TRBJ2-1 and V is TRBV20-1; 9 nucleotides line up with TRBD2. The V gene end was trimmed by 3 bases and the J gene end by 2 bases; junction bases not matched to a gene: 11. Per germline, CDR1 DFQATT and CDR2 SNEGSKA (reference sequence). This CDR3 is 17 amino acids long. CDR3 DNA sequence: TGCAGTGCTAGGGGACATAGCGGGAGAAGCCCCTACAATGAGCAGTTCTTC. As protein: CSARGHSGRSPYNEQFF.

This clonotype has ten or more counts. The chain links TRBV2 to TRBJ2-7, with D perhaps matching TRBD2 (5 bases). The V end lost 6 bases, the J end lost 6 bases, and 15 bases lay between the germline ends. The CDR3 runs 13 residues. Germline CDR1 reads SNHLY; CDR2 reads FYNNEI. CDR3: CASSRRTDSEQYF. The CDR3 coding sequence is TGTGCCAGCAGCCGGAGGACGGACTCCGAGCAGTACTTC.

This clonotype was detected ten times or more. The chain recombines TRBV2 with TRBJ1-5; D is uncertain. The V end lost 6 bases, the J end lost 1 base, and 13 bases lay between the germline ends. Germline loops: CDR1 SNHLY, CDR2 FYNNEI. The CDR3 extends over 15 amino acids. The CDR3 here is CASRGWVTSNQPQHF. The CDR3 nucleotides read TGTGCCAGCAGGGGCTGGGTTACAAGCAATCAGCCCCAGCATTTT.

This clonotype was seen more than once but under ten times. The V and J genes are TRBV28 and TRBJ2-3, with TRBD2 identical over 7 bases. V lost 5 bases and J lost 2; bases outside the gene matches: 7. The CDR3 runs 15 residues. Germline V lookup: CDR1 MDHEN, CDR2 SYDVKM. CDR3 in DNA: TGTGCCAGCAGTGAGGAGCGGGGCTACACAGATACGCAGTATTTT. It encodes CASSEERGYTDTQYF.

In this sample, this clonotype turned up a few times. This rearrangement joins TRBV6-1 to TRBJ1-2, with TRBD1 identical over 8 bases. The CDR3 covers 15 residues. J gave up 8 bases and V 3 bases, and 11 bases lay outside the gene matches. Germline CDR1 and CDR2: MNHNS and SASEGT. The CDR3, as DNA: TGTGCCAGCAGTGAGCTTACCGGGACAGGTCGCGGCTACACCTTC. As protein: CASSELTGTGRGYTF.

At least ten counts were recorded for this clonotype. The V gene is TRBV7-3, the J gene TRBJ1-6; no definite D call. This CDR3 region has 13 residues. Trimming stripped 9 bases from V and 3 bases from J, with 9 bases between. Germline loops: CDR1 SGHTA, CDR2 FQGTGA. The CDR3 DNA reads as TGTGCCAGTTCAGCAGTCTATAATTCACCCCTCCACTTT. Translating gives CASSAVYNSPLHF.

This clonotype was recorded a few times. One end of the junction varies from germline; a read error may be responsible. In nucleotides, the CDR3 is TGTACCAGCAGTCCAATGACTAGCGGGAGCTCTTTTAGTGCAGATACGCAGTATTTT. As protein: CTSSPMTSGSSFSADTQYF. This rearrangement joins TRBV25-1 to TRBJ2-3; TRBD2 matches 12 bases. Per the germline V gene, CDR1 is MGHDK and CDR2 is SYGVNS. This CDR3 has 19 amino acids.

This clonotype was seen a handful of times. The chain joins TRBV28 to TRBJ2-5; 8 bases map to TRBD2. The J segment lost 0 bases and the V segment lost 3 bases, leaving 3 bases of the junction unmatched. CDR1 and CDR2 from the germline V gene are MDHEN and SYDVKM. The CDR3 sequence is 15 residues long. This CDR3 is CASSLMGLDQETQYF. Written as DNA, the CDR3 is TGTGCCAGCAGTTTGATGGGACTAGACCAAGAGACCCAGTACTTC. The full variable domain, completed using reference TRBV28 and TRBJ2-5, is DVKVTQSSRYLVKRTGEKVFLECVQDMDHENMFWYRQDPGLGLRLIYFSYDVKMKEKGDIPEGYSVSREKKERFSLILESASTNQTSMYLCASSLMGLDQETQYFGPGTRLLVL.

This clonotype was found many times. The V and J genes are TRBV20-1 and TRBJ2-3, with D perhaps TRBD1 (5 bases). The V end was cut by 6 bases, the J end by 0 bases, with 16 bases between. CDR1 and CDR2 (germline): DFQATT, SNEGSKA (reference sequence). The CDR3 spans 15 residues. CDR3: CSAASLGASTDTQYF. In nucleotides, the CDR3 is TGCAGTGCCGCATCCCTAGGGGCGAGCACAGATACGCAGTATTTT.

This clonotype was recorded at least ten times. Relative to the germline gene, one junction end is altered; a read error may explain this. This chain connects TRBV5-6 to TRBJ2-3; TRBD2 aligns across 12 bases. CDR3 length: 12 residues. Germline V gene data show CDR1 as SGHDT and CDR2 as YYEEEE. Here the CDR3 reads CASSNRLAGVFF. As DNA, the CDR3 is TGTGCCAGCAGCAACCGACTAGCGGGAGTCTTTTTT.

This clonotype was detected ten times or more. The chain uses TRBV7-8 and TRBJ2-7; possible D gene TRBD1, 6 bases. V was shortened by 1 base and J by 4 bases, with 11 bases between the two germline ends. This CDR3 has 14 residues. The germline V gene has CDR1 SGHVS and CDR2 FQNEAQ. The CDR3 DNA reads TGTGCCAGCAGCTTAGAGGACAGACTTTACGAGCAGTACTTC. Its translation: CASSLEDRLYEQYF.

As to this clonotype: This could be a read error, since a much larger clone is one nucleotide away. V is TRBV10-3 and J is TRBJ2-1; TRBD2 is a possible D gene (7 bases). This CDR3 is built from 16 residues. Germline V CDR1 and CDR2: ENHRY, SYGVKD. For the CDR3, the DNA is TGTGCCATCGGGGAAAAGACGGGGGGCGCCTACAATGAGCAGCTCTTC. Its translation: CAIGEKTGGAYNEQLF.

As to this clonotype: A read error may explain this, as a much larger clone is one base away. The chain has TRBV11-2 and TRBJ1-3; TRBD1 might be the D (5 bases). Per the germline V gene, CDR1 is SGHAT and CDR2 is FQNNGV. There are 13 residues in the CDR3. The CDR3 loop reads CASSLERGNIIYF. The DNA of the CDR3 is TGTGCCAGCAGCTTAGAGAGGGGAAACATCATATATTTT.

This clonotype was counted many times. The gene calls are TRBV7-3 and TRBJ2-1; 10 bases map to TRBD2. Germline trimming cut 5 bases from V and 1 base from J; bases unmatched to any gene: 8. The CDR3 contains 17 residues. The germline CDR1 and CDR2 sequences are SGHTA and FQGTGA. CDR3 protein: CASSRTLAGGSYNEQFF. The DNA of the CDR3 is TGTGCCAGCAGCCGTACTTTAGCGGGAGGTTCCTACAATGAGCAGTTCTTC.

About this clonotype: This may stem from a read error, because a much larger clone lies one nucleotide away. The V call is TRBV5-6, the J call TRBJ1-3, with 8 bases fitting TRBD1. This CDR3 region has 15 residues. Germline CDR1 and CDR2: SGHDT and YYEEEE. The J segment lost 8 bases and the V segment lost 2 bases, leaving 9 bases of the junction unmatched. The CDR3 DNA follows: TGTGCCAGCAGCTTACGGACAGGGAGGGGAGACACCATATATTTT. This translates into CASSLRTGRGDTIYF. Looking up the rest from reference TRBV5-6 and TRBJ1-3 gives the full variable domain: DAGVTQSPTHLIKTRGQQVTLRCSPKSGHDTVSWYQQALGQGPQFIFQYYEEEERQRGNFPDRFSGHQFPNYSSELNVNALLLGDSALYLCASSLRTGRGDTIYFGEGSWLTVV.

In its sample, this clonotype was seen a few times. In DNA, the CDR3 is TGTGCCAGCAGCTTTGTTTCAGAGACCACCGGGGAGCTGTTTTTT. The encoded protein is CASSFVSETTGELFF. The V and J genes are TRBV5-5 and TRBJ2-2; D is undetermined. V dropped 2 bases and J dropped 4 bases, with 12 bases sitting between them. Looked up from germline, CDR1 is SGHKS and CDR2 is YYEKEE (reference sequence). The CDR3 spans 15 residues. Based on the CDR3 plus reference TRBV5-5 and TRBJ2-2, the full variable domain is DAGVTQSPTHLIKTRGQQVTLRCSPISGHKSVSWYQQVLGQGPQFIFQYYEKEERGRGNFPDRFSARQFPNYSSELNVNALLLGDSALYLCASSFVSETTGELFFGEGSRLTVL.